This TCR beta chain was sequenced for a study of control samples from healthy donors and cancer patients. Here immunoSEQ multiplex PCR was the method, and the copy in TCRdb shows in-frame clones only, minus some. The sample yields about 170,000 clones, about 90% seen once. CDR3 length: 12 residues. Trimming pared 4 bases from V and 2 bases from J, leaving 8 bases between. Germline values: CDR1 SQVTM, CDR2 ANQGSEA. This sequence originates from a woman in her thirties in good health. Source material: blood. The J gene is TRBJ1-1, the V gene TRBV29-1; D remains ambiguous. The CDR3 DNA follows: TGCAGCGTTGTTAGGCCAAACACTGAAGCTTTCTTT. Amino acids: CSVVRPNTEAFF. The full variable domain, its missing parts supplied by reference TRBV29-1 and TRBJ1-1, is SAVISQKPSRDICQRGTSLTIQCQVDSQVTMMFWYRQQPGQSLTLIATANQGSEATYESGFVIDKFPISRPNLTFSTLTVSNMSPEDSSIYLCSVVRPNTEAFFGQGTRLTVV.